This TCR beta chain appears in the sequencing data of a study of cytomegalovirus exposure and HLA in healthy donors. This CDR3 contains 15 residues. CDR1 PRHDT and CDR2 FYEKMQ come from the germline V gene (reference sequence). J was trimmed by 2 bases and V by 4 bases; bases with no gene match: 4. Use of 60 Vbeta and 13 Jbeta primers characterized the PCR. TCRdb's table, derived via immunoSEQ multiplex PCR, lists solely in-frame clones and lacks some. The table lists around 240,000 clones, 82% of them singletons, with 5.4% in the top ten. Material: PBMCs. The source is a woman in her thirties or forties in good health and CMV-seropositive. The gene calls are TRBV13 and TRBJ2-3, with 9 bases identical to TRBD1. Written as DNA, the CDR3 is TGTGCCAGCAGCTCCGGACAGGGGCCCACAGATACGCAGTATTTT. Protein sequence: CASSSGQGPTDTQYF.